This T cell receptor (beta chain) derives from a study of T cells after posttransplantation cyclophosphamide (TCRdb year 2016). General notes on the study: The study tracked T cell repertoire reconstitution by TRB sequencing after myeloablative bone marrow transplantation using posttransplantation cyclophosphamide as GVHD prophylaxis. TRB sequencing was also done on up to 3 additional blood samples from 2 to 5.2 years after transplant in 3 patients, and on pretransplant blood from 4 patients. Antigen receptor sequencing was done on samples from over 30 PTCy-treated patients and from about 17 related bone marrow donors of those patients. TRA and TRB clonality were tightly correlated in 9 or 10 samples, so subsequent TCR analyses focused on TRB only. Public TRB sequences were checked against a database of over 3,500 sequences associated with responses to pathogens, tumor antigens, self-antigens and alloantigens. Blood from every one of the 34 PTCy patients who had 1-year posttransplant specimens underwent TRB sequencing.

General study outcomes and caveats: The TRB repertoires of T cells infiltrating skin or the GI tract showed only limited overlap with the TRB repertoires found in blood. Across about 40 patients, TRB clonality was highly associated with recipient CMV seropositivity and CMV reactivation, and diversity in PTCy patients was similar to diversity in CNI/methotrexate controls. Donor-recipient similarity was low at 1-2 months but increased during the first year, and donor CD8+ memory clones often dominated later blood repertoires.

Related bone marrow donors provided peripheral blood samples on the day of marrow donation. Mononuclear cells from peripheral blood and bone marrow were separated by Ficoll-Hypaque density centrifugation and then cryopreserved. The CDR3, from cysteine to phenylalanine, totals 13 residues. Of all the DNA, just the CDR3 is kept, 39 bases in frame from base 1. V has 9 bases trimmed and J has 5 bases trimmed; junction bases matching no gene number 9. The germline V gene (reference sequence) supplies CDR1 LNHDA and CDR2 SQIVND. Genomic DNA was used for TRB sequencing, which was performed with the immunoSEQ assay at survey resolution or with the hsTCRB kit. The original methods were these. The immunoSEQ software handled the initial read processing, while the LymphoSeq R package was used for the repertoire analyses. Clonality was computed as 1 minus normalized Shannon entropy; Gini coefficient was also calculated for each TRB dataset. Phenotypes of unsorted samples were inferred by mapping TRB sequences from sorted subsets of the recipient or donor onto the same recipient's unsorted samples. Entries here come from immuneACCESS through TCRdb and include only in-frame sequences with V and J called. Some clones fail to appear in such tables; in the studies checked, an unresolved V gene covers under half of the shortfall, and the cause of the remainder is unknown. That table is the source of V, J and clone size, and D and trimming were worked out from the DNA. This sample includes approximately 39,000 clones, and none of them was observed just once. The ten largest account for about 2.5% of the sample.

In this sample, this clone turned up many times. It lacks a known antigen. There are no base qualities to consult, and no much larger clone falls within one base. In this chain, TRBV19 is recombined with TRBJ2-5; TRBD2 aligns with 7 central bases. The clonotype comes from a man aged 50-60 years in good health, CMV-negative, and a related stem cell transplant donor. The sample consisted of PBMCs. The sequence in DNA is TGTGCCAGCTCCTCGGGGCGGGGGGAGACCCAGTACTTC. This is translated as CASSSGRGETQYF.